Listed below are T cell receptor beta chains from one sample, sequenced in a study of T cell responses to AZD1222 COVID-19 vaccine. Using immunoSEQ multiplex PCR, the repertoire was profiled, and TCRdb retains in-frame clones only, with some absent. This table has under 200,000 clones, about 90% appearing once. Source: peripheral blood, taken on day 0 of MenACWY control vaccination. The source of these receptors is an adult in good health. Each CDR3 is given with its conserved first and last residue. Fields, in order: J gene, CDR3 length, clone size, V gene, D gene, CDR3 protein, CDR3 DNA. D genes are given only for firm matches. Clone size is not always given. Where it is, it says once, few, many or a class for expanded clones.

>TRBJ1-5|14|once|TRBV24-1|.
CATSDLSANQPQHF
TGTGCCACCAGTGATCTGTCAGCTAATCAGCCCCAGCATTTT
>TRBJ2-7|14|.|TRBV13|.
CASSLPGGSYEQYF
TGTGCCAGCAGCTTACCTGGGGGCTCCTACGAGCAGTACTTC
>TRBJ2-3|13|.|TRBV19|.
CASSSRGTDTQYF
TGTGCCAGTAGTTCTAGGGGAACAGATACGCAGTATTTT
>TRBJ1-1|14|.|TRBV4-3|.
CASSQYQGNTEAFF
TGCGCCAGCAGCCAATACCAGGGAAACACTGAAGCTTTCTTT
>TRBJ1-2|14|.|TRBV18|.
CASSPRLRDAYYTF
TGTGCCAGCTCACCCCGGCTCCGGGACGCGTACTACACCTTC
>TRBJ2-2|15|few|TRBV3-1/TRBV3-2|TRBD2
CASRPTSGRAGELFF
TGTGCCAGCAGACCGACTAGCGGGAGGGCCGGGGAGCTGTTTTTT
>TRBJ2-4|13|few|TRBV2|TRBD1
CASTGQGMNIQYF
TGTGCCAGCACGGGACAGGGCATGAACATTCAGTACTTC
>TRBJ2-7|13|.|TRBV5-6|.
CASSLAYTYEQYF
TGTGCCAGCAGCTTGGCCTATACCTACGAGCAGTACTTC
>TRBJ2-7|15|.|TRBV7-2|TRBD2
CASSLAGGPSYEQYF
TGTGCCAGCAGCTTAGCGGGAGGGCCCTCCTACGAGCAGTACTTC
>TRBJ2-7|15|.|TRBV28|.
CASSATSSGYYEQYF
TGTGCCAGCAGCGCGACCTCATCAGGTTACTACGAGCAGTACTTC
>TRBJ1-5|16|.|TRBV2|.
CASSETGAPWNQPQHF
TGTGCCAGCAGTGAAACGGGGGCGCCTTGGAATCAGCCCCAGCATTTT
>TRBJ1-4|17|.|TRBV7-9|TRBD1
CASSLVGVTGLGEKLFF
TGTGCCAGCAGCTTAGTCGGAGTGACAGGGCTTGGTGAAAAACTGTTTTTT
>TRBJ1-1|15|.|TRBV20-1|TRBD1
CSASSGQQGATEAFF
TGCAGTGCTAGTTCCGGGCAGCAGGGGGCCACTGAAGCTTTCTTT
>TRBJ1-4|15|.|TRBV5-1|TRBD1
CASSILGQGGEKLFF
TGCGCCAGCAGCATCCTCGGACAGGGTGGAGAAAAACTGTTTTTT
>TRBJ2-7|15|.|TRBV6-5|TRBD2
CASGAGLAGAGEQYF
TGTGCCAGCGGGGCAGGACTAGCGGGAGCCGGCGAGCAGTACTTC
>TRBJ2-1|15|.|TRBV9|.
CASSTIGVSYNEQFF
TGTGCCAGCAGCACTATAGGGGTTTCCTACAATGAGCAGTTCTTC